The source of this T cell receptor beta chain is a study of response to subunit inactivated influenza vaccine. Study-wide results and limits: Few additional T cells are recruited per seasonal influenza vaccination, authors suggested.

TCRdb itself ran the RT-PCR reads through MiXCR, one entry per CDR3 protein. The sample records about 610,000 distinct CDR3 sequences, 12% to 15% being singletons. The V and J ends lost 5 bases and 0 bases, in that order; junction bases with no gene match: 7. Germline V gives CDR1 MDHEN, CDR2 SYDVKM. The CDR3 covers 16 residues. The table lists this clonotype with a few counts. Its antigen is undetermined. The source was PBMCs from blood, collected less than 13 days after vaccination. The chain couples TRBV28 to TRBJ2-1; 7 positions agree with TRBD2. The receptor was isolated from a man aged 50 to 60 who received an inactivated influenza vaccine. The CDR3 nucleotides read TGTGCCAGCAGTCAAGGACTAGGGCGCTCCTACAATGAGCAGTTCTTC. It specifies CASSQGLGRSYNEQFF.